Listed below are T cell receptor beta chains from one sample, sequenced in a study of cytomegalovirus exposure and HLA in healthy donors. Method: immunoSEQ multiplex PCR; TCRdb's copy keeps in-frame clones and lacks some. This sample has more than 150,000 clones, with less than 80% found just once. Sample: PBMCs. These receptors all stem from a man between 18 and 29 years old in good health and CMV-seronegative. The CDR3 runs from the conserved cysteine through the conserved F or W. D genes are given only for firm matches. The size of a clone is reported for some rows only, either as once, few or many, or as a class for expanded clones.

v_call,j_call,clone_size,d_call,cdr3_nt,cdr3_aa
TRBV7-9,TRBJ2-2,.,TRBD2,TGTGCCAGCAGGATAGCGGGGGCTGCGAACACCGGGGAGCTGTTTTTT,CASRIAGAANTGELFF
TRBV27,TRBJ1-2,.,TRBD1,TGTGCCAGCAGTTTGCAGCAGGGGGCGGATGGCTACACCTTC,CASSLQQGADGYTF
TRBV29-1,TRBJ2-7,.,TRBD2,TGCAGCGTTGACAGCGGGGGACGGGAGGAGGCCTCCTACGAGCAGTACTTC,CSVDSGGREEASYEQYF
TRBV2,TRBJ1-6,few,TRBD1,TGTGCCAGCAGCCAAAGGGGCCGGGACAGTATCCACTTT,CASSQRGRDSIHF
TRBV6-5,TRBJ1-2,.,TRBD1,TGTGCCAGCAGTCTCCCGGGACAGGGAACTCAAGGCTACACCTTC,CASSLPGQGTQGYTF
TRBV19,TRBJ1-2,.,TRBD1,TGTGCCAGTAGTTCCCGGGACAGATTCTATGGCTACACCTTC,CASSSRDRFYGYTF
TRBV4-2,TRBJ1-2,.,.,TGTGCCAGCAGCCGAGGTGAGGACTATGGCTACACCTTC,CASSRGEDYGYTF
TRBV9,TRBJ2-3,.,.,TGTGCCAGCAGCGTAGCTTCGCGGGATACGCAGTATTTT,CASSVASRDTQYF
TRBV5-1,TRBJ1-1,.,.,TGCGCCAGCAGGTGGGGGGGCGGTGTCACTGAAGCTTTCTTT,CASRWGGGVTEAFF
TRBV7-3,TRBJ2-1,.,.,TGTGCCAGCAGCTCCTACAGGGTACTAAGCAATGAGCAGTTCTTC,CASSSYRVLSNEQFF
TRBV21-1,TRBJ1-4,.,.,TGTGCCAGCAGCAGGGAGGACAGGGAGGCTAATGAAAAACTGTTTTTT,CASSREDREANEKLFF
TRBV28,TRBJ1-4,few,.,TGTGCCAGCAGTTTTACCATTAGGGGGTCTTTGAATGAAAAACTGTTTTTT,CASSFTIRGSLNEKLFF